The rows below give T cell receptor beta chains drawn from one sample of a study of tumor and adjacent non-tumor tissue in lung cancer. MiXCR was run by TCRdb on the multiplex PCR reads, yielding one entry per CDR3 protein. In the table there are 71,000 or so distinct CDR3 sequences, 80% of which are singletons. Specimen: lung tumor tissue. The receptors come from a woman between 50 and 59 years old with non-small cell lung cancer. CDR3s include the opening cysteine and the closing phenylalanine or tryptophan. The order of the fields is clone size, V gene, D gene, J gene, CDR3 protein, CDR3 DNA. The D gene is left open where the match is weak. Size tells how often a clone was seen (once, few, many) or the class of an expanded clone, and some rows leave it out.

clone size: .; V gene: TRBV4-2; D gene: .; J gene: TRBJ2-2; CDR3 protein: CACSQDLAVTGELFF; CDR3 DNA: TGTGCCTGCAGCCAAGATTTGGCAGTTACCGGGGAGCTGTTTTTT
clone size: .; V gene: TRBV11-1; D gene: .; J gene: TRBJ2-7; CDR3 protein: CASSSNQDSSFYEQYF; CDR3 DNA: TGTGCCAGCAGCTCAAATCAGGACAGCTCCTTCTACGAGCAGTACTTC
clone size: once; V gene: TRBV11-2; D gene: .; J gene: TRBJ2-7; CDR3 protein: CVSSLPGHSYNEQYF; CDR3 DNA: TGTGTCAGCAGCCTCCCGGGACATTCATACAACGAGCAGTACTTC
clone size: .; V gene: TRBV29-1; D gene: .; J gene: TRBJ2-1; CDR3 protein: CSVRSVGTTYEQLF; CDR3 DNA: TGCAGCGTTAGGAGCGTCGGGACAACCTATGAGCAGTTATTC
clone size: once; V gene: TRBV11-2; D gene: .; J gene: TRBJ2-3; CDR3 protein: CAGSLDGADTHYF; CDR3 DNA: TGTGCCGGCAGCTTAGATGGGGCAGATACGCACTATTTT
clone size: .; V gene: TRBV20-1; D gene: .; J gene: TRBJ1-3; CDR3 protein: CSVSAGAVTGNTIYF; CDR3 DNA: TGCAGTGTTAGCGCAGGGGCTGTGACTGGAAACACCATATATTTT
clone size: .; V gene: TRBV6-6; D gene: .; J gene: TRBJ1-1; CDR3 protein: CASSYSSEVTESFF; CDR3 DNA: TGTGCCAGCAGTTACTCGAGCGAGGTCACTGAATCTTTCTTT
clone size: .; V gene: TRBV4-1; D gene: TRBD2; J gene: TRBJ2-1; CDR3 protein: CASSQGNSGSYNEQIF; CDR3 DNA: TGCGCCAGCAGCCAAGGGAATAGCGGGTCTTACAATGAGCAGATCTTC
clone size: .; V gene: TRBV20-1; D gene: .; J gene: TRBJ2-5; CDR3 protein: CTARNSEEWQTQYF; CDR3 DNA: TGCACTGCTAGAAACTCTGAGGAATGGCAGACCCAGTACTTC
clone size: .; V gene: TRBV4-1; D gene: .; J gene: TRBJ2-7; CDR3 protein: CASREGTLTYDQYF; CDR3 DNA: TGCGCCAGCAGGGAAGGGACGCTTACCTACGACCAGTACTTC
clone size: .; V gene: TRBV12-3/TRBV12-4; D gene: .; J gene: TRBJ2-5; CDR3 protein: CACSPKGENQYF; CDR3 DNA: TGTGCCTGCAGTCCAAAGGGGGAGAACCAGTACTTC
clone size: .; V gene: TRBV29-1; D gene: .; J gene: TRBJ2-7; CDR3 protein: CSVHLTNGRGYEQYF; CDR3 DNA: TGCAGCGTCCACCTGACTAACGGGAGAGGGTATGAGCAGTACTTC
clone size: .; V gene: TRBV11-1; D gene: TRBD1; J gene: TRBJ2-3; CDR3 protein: CDSRGTGMNTQFF; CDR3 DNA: TGTGACAGCAGAGGGACAGGGATGAATACGCAGTTTTTT
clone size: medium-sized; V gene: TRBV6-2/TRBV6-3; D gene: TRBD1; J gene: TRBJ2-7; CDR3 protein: CASSSYGQGGNEQYF; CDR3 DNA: TGTGCCAGCAGTTCCTACGGACAGGGTGGAAACGAGCAGTACTTC
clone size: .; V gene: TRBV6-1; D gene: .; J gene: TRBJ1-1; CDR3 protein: CATRGHTEAFF; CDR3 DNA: TGTGCCACCAGGGGTCACACTGAAGCCTTCTTT
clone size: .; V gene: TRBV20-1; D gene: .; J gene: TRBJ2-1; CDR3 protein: CSVSDSGDEQFF; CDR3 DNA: TGCAGTGTATCGGACAGTGGCGATGAGCAGTTCTTC
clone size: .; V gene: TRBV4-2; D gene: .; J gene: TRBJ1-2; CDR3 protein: CASSQGRPVSGGYTF; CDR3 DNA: TGTGCCAGCAGCCAGGGGAGACCCGTCAGCGGTGGATACACCTTC
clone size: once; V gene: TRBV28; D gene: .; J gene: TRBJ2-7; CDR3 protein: CGSSLAGPYEQYF; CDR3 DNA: TGTGGCAGCAGTCTGGCGGGCCCCTACGAGCAGTACTTC
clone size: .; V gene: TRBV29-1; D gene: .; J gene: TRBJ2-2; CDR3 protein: CSVGPGANIGELFF; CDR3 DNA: TGCAGCGTTGGTCCAGGTGCGAACATCGGGGAACTGTTTTTT
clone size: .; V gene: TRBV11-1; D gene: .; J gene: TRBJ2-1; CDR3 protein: CASGFGGSYNEQLF; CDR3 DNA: TGTGCCAGCGGCTTTGGGGGGTCCTACAATGAGCAACTCTTC
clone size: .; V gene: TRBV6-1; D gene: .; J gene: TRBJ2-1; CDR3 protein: CASTGTRYNEQFF; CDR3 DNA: TGTGCCAGCACCGGGACTCGATACAATGAACAGTTCTTC
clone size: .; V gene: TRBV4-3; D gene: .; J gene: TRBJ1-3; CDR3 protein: CASNQTRTDYSGKTIYF; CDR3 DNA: TGCGCCAGCAACCAAACACGGACTGACTACTCTGGAAAGACCATATATTTT